This T cell receptor beta chain stems from a study of OX40 agonist ivuxolimab in advanced cancers. Study-wide context: With ivuxolimab, an agonistic anti-OX40 (CD134) antibody, patients were treated. Eligibility admitted prior anti-PD-1, anti-PD-L1 or anti-CTLA-4 therapy; about 42% had some.

Between the trimmed V and J ends, which lost 6 bases and 3 bases, there was a span of 11 bases. The CDR3 length is 13 residues. Germline loops: CDR1 LNHDA, CDR2 SQIVND (reference sequence). The assay was immunoSEQ multiplex PCR, and TCRdb's table has in-frame clones only and misses some. Counted here are about 44,000 clones, about four fifths occurring once; the ten biggest clones make up roughly 10%. In its sample, this clone is medium-sized. This clonotype was obtained from an adult with an advanced solid tumor such as melanoma, head and neck, liver or kidney cancer. The V gene is TRBV19, the J gene TRBJ1-1, with no clear D. Sample: CD4+ or CD8+ T cells sorted from blood, taken in a trial of the OX40 agonist ivuxolimab. CDR3 sequence reads: CASSPTGDTEAFF. CDR3 bases: TGTGCCAGTAGCCCGACGGGCGACACTGAAGCTTTCTTT.